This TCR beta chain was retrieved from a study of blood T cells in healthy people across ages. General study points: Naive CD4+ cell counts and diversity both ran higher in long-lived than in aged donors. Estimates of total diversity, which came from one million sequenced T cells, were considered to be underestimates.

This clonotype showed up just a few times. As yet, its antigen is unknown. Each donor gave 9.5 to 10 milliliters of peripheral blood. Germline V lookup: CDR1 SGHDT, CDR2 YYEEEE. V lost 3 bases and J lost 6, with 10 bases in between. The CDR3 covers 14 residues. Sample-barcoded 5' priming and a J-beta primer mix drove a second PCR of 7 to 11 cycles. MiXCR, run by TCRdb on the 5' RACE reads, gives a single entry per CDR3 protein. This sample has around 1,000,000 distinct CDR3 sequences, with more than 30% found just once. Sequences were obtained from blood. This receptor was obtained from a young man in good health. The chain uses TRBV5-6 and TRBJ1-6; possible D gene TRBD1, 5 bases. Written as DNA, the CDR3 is TGTGCCAGCAGCTCGGGGGAGCCTAATTCACCCCTCCACTTT. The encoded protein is CASSSGEPNSPLHF.